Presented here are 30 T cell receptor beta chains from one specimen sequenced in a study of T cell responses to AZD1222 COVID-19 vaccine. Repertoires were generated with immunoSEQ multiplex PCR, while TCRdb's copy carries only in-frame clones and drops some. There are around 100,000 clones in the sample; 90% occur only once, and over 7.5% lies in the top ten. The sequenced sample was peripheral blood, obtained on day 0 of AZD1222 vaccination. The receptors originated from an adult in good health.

The chain's CDR3 is CSVTDSGLAGGPYEQYF. Here the CDR3 DNA reads TGCAGCGTGACGGACAGCGGACTAGCGGGGGGGCCCTACGAGCAGTACTTC. J is TRBJ2-7 and V is TRBV29-1; 15 nucleotides line up with TRBD2. CDR1 and CDR2 (germline): SQVTM, ANQGSEA. J gave up 2 bases and V 6 bases, and 11 bases lay outside the gene matches. This CDR3 has 17 residues.

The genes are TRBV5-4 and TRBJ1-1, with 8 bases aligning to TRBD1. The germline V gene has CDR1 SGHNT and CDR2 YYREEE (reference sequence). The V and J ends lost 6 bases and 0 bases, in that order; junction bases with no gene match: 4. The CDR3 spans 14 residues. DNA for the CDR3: TGTGCCAGCACCACGGGACAGGTGAACACTGAAGCTTTCTTT. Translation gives CASTTGQVNTEAFF. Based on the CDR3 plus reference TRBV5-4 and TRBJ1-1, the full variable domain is ETGVTQSPTHLIKTRGQQVTLRCSSQSGHNTVSWYQQALGQGPQFIFQYYREEENGRGNFPPRFSGLQFPNYSSELNVNALELDDSALYLCASTTGQVNTEAFFGQGTRLTVV.

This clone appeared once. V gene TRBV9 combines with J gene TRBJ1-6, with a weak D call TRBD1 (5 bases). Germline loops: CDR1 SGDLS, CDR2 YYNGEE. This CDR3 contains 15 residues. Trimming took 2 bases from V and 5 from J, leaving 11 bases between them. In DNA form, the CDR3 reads TGTGCCAGCAGCGTTGCCGGGACTGATAATTCACCCCTCCACTTT. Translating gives CASSVAGTDNSPLHF. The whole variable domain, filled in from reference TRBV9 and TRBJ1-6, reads DSGVTQTPKHLITATGQRVTLRCSPRSGDLSVYWYQQSLDQGLQFLIQYYNGEERAKGNILERFSAQQFPDLHSELNLSSLELGDSALYFCASSVAGTDNSPLHFGNGTRLTVT.

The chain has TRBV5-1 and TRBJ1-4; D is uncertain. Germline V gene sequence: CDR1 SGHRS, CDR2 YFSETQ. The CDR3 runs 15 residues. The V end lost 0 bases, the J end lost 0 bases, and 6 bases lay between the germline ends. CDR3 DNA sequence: TGCGCCAGCAGCTTGGAGCCGGCAACTAATGAAAAACTGTTTTTT. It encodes CASSLEPATNEKLFF.

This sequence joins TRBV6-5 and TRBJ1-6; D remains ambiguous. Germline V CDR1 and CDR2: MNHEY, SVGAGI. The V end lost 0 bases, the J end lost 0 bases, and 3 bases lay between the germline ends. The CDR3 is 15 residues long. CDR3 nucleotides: TGTGCCAGCAGTTACTCTTTCTCCTATAATTCACCCCTCCACTTT. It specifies CASSYSFSYNSPLHF.

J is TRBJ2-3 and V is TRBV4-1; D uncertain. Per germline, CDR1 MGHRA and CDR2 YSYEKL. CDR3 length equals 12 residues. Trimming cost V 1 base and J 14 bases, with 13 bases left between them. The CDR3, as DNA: TGCGCCAGCAGCCAAGGCACATTAAACCGGTATTTT. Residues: CASSQGTLNRYF.

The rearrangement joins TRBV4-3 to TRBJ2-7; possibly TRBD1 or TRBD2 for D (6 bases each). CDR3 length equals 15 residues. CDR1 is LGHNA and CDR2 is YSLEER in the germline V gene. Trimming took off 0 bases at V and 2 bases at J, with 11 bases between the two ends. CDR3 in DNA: TGCGCCAGCAGCCAAGACCCGGGGGCCCCCTACGAGCAGTACTTC. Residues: CASSQDPGAPYEQYF.

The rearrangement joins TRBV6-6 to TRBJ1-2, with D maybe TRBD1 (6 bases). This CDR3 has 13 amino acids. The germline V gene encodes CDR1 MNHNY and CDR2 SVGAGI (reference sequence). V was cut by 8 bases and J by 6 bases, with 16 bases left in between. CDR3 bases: TGTGCCAGCCGACCCGGGGGCGCGGATGGCTACACCTTC. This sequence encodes CASRPGGADGYTF.

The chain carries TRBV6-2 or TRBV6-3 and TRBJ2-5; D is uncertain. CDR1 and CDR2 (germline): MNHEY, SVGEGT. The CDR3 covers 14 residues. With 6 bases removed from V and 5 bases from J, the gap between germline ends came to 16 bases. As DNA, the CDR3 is TGTGCCAGCAGCCAGGTGACCACGCGGGAGACCCAGTACTTC. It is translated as CASSQVTTRETQYF.

The DNA of the CDR3 is TGTGCCAGCTTTGGTTTGGGACCAGGGGCTGAAGCTTTCTTT. This sequence encodes CASFGLGPGAEAFF. The rearrangement joins TRBV25-1 to TRBJ1-1; possible D gene TRBD1, 6 bases. Trimming took 8 bases from V and 6 from J, leaving 19 bases between them. This CDR3 is 14 amino acids long. Germline values: CDR1 MGHDK, CDR2 SYGVNS.

CDR3 sequence reads: CASSLISGQRLDEKLFF. The CDR3 DNA reads as TGCGCCAGCAGCTTGATTTCGGGACAGAGGCTCGATGAAAAACTGTTTTTT. This chain connects TRBV5-1 to TRBJ1-4, with 7 bases that match TRBD1. Unmatched junction bases numbered 12, after V lost 1 base and J lost 6 bases. Germline lookup yields CDR1 SGHRS and CDR2 YFSETQ. There are 17 residues in the CDR3.

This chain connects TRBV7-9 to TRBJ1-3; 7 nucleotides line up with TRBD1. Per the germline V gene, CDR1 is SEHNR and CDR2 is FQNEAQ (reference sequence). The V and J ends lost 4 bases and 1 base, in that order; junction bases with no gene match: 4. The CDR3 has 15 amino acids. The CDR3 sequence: CASSSRGTSGNTIYF. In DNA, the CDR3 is TGTGCCAGCAGCTCCAGGGGGACTTCTGGAAACACCATATATTTT.

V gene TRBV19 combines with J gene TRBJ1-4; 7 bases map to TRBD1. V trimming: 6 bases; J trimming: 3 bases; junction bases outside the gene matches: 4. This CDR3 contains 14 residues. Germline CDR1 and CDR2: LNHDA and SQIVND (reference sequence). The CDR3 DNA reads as TGTGCCAGTAGGGGGACAGTGGCTAATGAAAAACTGTTTTTT. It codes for CASRGTVANEKLFF. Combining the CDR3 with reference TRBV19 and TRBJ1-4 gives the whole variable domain DGGITQSPKYLFRKEGQNVTLSCEQNLNHDAMYWYRQDPGQGLRLIYYSQIVNDFQKGDIAEGYSVSREKKESFPLTVTSAQKNPTAFYLCASRGTVANEKLFFGSGTQLSVL.

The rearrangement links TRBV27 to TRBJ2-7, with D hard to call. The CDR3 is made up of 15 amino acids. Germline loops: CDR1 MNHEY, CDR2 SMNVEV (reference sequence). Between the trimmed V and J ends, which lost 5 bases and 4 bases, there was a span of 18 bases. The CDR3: CASSITPDLVYEQYF. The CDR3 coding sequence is TGTGCCAGCAGTATTACACCGGACCTTGTATACGAGCAGTACTTC.

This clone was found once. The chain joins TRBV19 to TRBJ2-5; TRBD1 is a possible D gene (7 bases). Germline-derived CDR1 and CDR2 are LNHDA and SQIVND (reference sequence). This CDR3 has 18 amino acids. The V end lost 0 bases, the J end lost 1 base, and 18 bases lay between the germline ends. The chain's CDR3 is CASSIDRQGGPSQETQYF. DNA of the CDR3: TGTGCCAGTAGTATAGATAGGCAGGGGGGCCCCAGCCAAGAGACCCAGTACTTC. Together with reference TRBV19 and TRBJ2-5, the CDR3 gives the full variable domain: DGGITQSPKYLFRKEGQNVTLSCEQNLNHDAMYWYRQDPGQGLRLIYYSQIVNDFQKGDIAEGYSVSREKKESFPLTVTSAQKNPTAFYLCASSIDRQGGPSQETQYFGPGTRLLVL.

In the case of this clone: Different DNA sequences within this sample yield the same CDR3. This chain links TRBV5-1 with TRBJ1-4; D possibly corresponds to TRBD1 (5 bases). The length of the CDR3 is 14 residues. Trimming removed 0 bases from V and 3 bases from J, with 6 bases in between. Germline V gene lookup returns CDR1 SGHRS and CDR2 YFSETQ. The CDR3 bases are TGCGCCAGCAGCTTGGGACAGTCTAATGAAAAACTGTTTTTT. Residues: CASSLGQSNEKLFF.

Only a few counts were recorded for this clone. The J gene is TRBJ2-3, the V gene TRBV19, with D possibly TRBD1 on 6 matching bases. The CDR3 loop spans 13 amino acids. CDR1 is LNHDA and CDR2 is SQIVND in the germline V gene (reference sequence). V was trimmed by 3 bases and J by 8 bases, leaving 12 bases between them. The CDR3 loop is CASSMNGRGTQYF. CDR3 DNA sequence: TGTGCCAGTAGTATGAACGGCAGGGGTACGCAGTATTTT.

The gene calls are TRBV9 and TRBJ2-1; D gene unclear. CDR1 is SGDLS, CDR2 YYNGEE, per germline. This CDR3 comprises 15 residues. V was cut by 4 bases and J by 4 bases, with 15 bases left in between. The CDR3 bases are TGTGCCAGCAGCTCACGAGCCCCCAATTACAATGAGCAGTTCTTC. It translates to CASSSRAPNYNEQFF.

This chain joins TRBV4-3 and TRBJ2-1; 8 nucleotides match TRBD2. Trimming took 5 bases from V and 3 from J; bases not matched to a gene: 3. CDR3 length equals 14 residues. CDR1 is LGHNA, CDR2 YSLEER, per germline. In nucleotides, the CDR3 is TGCGCCAGCAGCGCAGCGGGAGACTACAATGAGCAGTTCTTC. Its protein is CASSAAGDYNEQFF.

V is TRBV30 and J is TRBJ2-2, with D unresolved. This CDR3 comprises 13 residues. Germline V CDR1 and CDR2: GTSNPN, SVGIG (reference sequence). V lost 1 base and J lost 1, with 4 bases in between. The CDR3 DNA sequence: TGTGCCTGGAGTGAGTGGAACACCGGGGAGCTGTTTTTT. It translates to CAWSEWNTGELFF.

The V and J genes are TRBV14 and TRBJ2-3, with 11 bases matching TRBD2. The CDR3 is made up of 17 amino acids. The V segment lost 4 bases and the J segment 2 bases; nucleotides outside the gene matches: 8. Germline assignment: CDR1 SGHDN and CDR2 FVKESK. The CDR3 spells CASSLLSSGGFTDTQYF. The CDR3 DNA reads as TGTGCCAGCAGCCTACTTTCTAGCGGGGGGTTCACAGATACGCAGTATTTT.

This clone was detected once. CDR3 bases: TGTGCCACCAGCAGAGAAAGGGGCGCCTGGGAGACCCAGTACTTC. Encoded protein: CATSRERGAWETQYF. The chain carries TRBV15 and TRBJ2-5; perhaps TRBD1 as D (5 bases). Germline-derived CDR1 and CDR2 are LNHNV and YYDKDF (reference sequence). V was trimmed by 0 bases and J by 5 bases, leaving 13 bases between them. The CDR3 extends over 15 amino acids.

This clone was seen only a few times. The CDR3: CASSISNRGANQPQHF. The CDR3 region has the DNA TGTGCCAGTAGTATAAGCAACAGGGGGGCCAATCAGCCCCAGCATTTT. The rearrangement links TRBV19 to TRBJ1-5; 8 bases are shared with TRBD1. CDR3 length equals 16 residues. After removal of 2 bases from V and 3 bases from J, the junction contained 6 bases not matched to a gene. Germline CDR1 LNHDA, CDR2 SQIVND (reference sequence).

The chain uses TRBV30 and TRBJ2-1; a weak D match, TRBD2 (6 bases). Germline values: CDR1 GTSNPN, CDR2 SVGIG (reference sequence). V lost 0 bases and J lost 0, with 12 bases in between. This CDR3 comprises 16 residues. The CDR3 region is CAWSVLSRGSYNEQFF. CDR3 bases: TGTGCCTGGAGTGTCCTATCGCGGGGCTCCTACAATGAGCAGTTCTTC. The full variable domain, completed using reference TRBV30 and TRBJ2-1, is SQTIHQWPATLVQPVGSPLSLECTVEGTSNPNLYWYRQAAGRGLQLLFYSVGIGQISSEVPQNLSASRPQDRQFILSSKKLLLSDSGFYLCAWSVLSRGSYNEQFFGPGTRLTVL.

CDR3 protein: CASSLLGGTGELFF. The CDR3, as DNA: TGTGCCAGCAGTTTATTGGGGGGGACCGGGGAGCTGTTTTTT. The chain links TRBV27 to TRBJ2-2, with TRBD2 matching 7 bases. The germline V gene has CDR1 MNHEY and CDR2 SMNVEV (reference sequence). With V trimmed by 1 base and J by 5 bases, 1 base remained unmatched. The CDR3 runs 14 residues.

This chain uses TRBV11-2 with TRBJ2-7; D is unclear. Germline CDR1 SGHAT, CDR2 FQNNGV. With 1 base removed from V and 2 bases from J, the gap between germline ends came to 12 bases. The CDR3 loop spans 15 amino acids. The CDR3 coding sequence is TGTGCCAGCAGCTTAGGCGTAGTATCTGCCTACGAGCAGTACTTC. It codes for CASSLGVVSAYEQYF.

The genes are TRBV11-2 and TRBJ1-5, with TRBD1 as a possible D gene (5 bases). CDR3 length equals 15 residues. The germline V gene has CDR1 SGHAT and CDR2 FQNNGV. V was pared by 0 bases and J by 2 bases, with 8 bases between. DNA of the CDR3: TGTGCCAGCAGCTTAGATGGGGGGGGCAATCAGCCCCAGCATTTT. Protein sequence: CASSLDGGGNQPQHF.

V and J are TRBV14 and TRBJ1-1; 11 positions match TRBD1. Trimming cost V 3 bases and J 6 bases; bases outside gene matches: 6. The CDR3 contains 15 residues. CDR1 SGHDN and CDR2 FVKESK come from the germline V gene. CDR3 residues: CASSQRTGGSSEAFF. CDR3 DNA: TGTGCCAGCAGCCAGCGGACAGGGGGCTCGTCTGAAGCTTTCTTT.

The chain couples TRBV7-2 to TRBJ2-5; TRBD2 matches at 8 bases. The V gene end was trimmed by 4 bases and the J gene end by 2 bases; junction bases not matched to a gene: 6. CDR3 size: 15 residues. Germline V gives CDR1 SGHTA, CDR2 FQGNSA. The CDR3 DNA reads TGTGCCAGCAGCTCCCCGGGGGGGGGACAAGAGACCCAGTACTTC. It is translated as CASSSPGGGQETQYF. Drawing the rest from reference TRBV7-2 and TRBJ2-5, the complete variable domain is GAGVSQSPSNKVTEKGKDVELRCDPISGHTALYWYRQSLGQGLEFLIYFQGNSAPDKSGLPSDRFSAERTGGSVSTLTIQRTQQEDSAVYLCASSSPGGGQETQYFGPGTRLLVL.

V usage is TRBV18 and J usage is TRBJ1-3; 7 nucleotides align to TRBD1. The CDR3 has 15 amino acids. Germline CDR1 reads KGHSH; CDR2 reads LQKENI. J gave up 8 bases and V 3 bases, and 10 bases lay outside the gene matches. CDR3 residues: CASSPSVGGEDTIYF. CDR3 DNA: TGTGCCAGCTCACCCTCAGTAGGGGGCGAGGACACCATATATTTT.